The 23 T cell receptor beta chains below come from one sample, sequenced in a study of beta chain features in type 1 diabetes. No antigens are known for them. Study results and caveats: TCRB CDR3s from Type 1 diabetes patients were moderately but significantly shorter in all four CD4+ subsets.

The entirety of the isolated RNA underwent reverse transcription, so expressed TCRB transcripts were sequenced. Libraries were prepared by immunoSEQ multiplex PCR; TCRdb keeps only in-frame clonotypes and omits some of them. The sample holds hundreds of thousands of clones, around an eighth seen once. The source material was naive CD4+ T cells from blood. Receptors originate from a man younger than 30 with type 1 diabetes.

CDR3 in amino acids: CSGGRTNEKLFF. CDR3 nucleotides: TGCAGCGGCGGGCGGACTAATGAAAAACTGTTTTTT. The chain couples TRBV29-1 to TRBJ1-4, with D unresolved. V was clipped by 7 bases and J by 2 bases, with 8 bases between them. The CDR3 runs 12 residues. Germline V gene data show CDR1 as SQVTM and CDR2 as ANQGSEA.

This clone was seen only a few times. The chain recombines TRBV10-3 with TRBJ2-3, with D tentatively TRBD1 (5 bases). The CDR3 spans 14 residues. Germline values: CDR1 ENHRY, CDR2 SYGVKD. Trimming removed 0 bases from V and 8 bases from J, with 12 bases in between. CDR3 residues: CAISESVGLITQYF. DNA of the CDR3: TGTGCCATCAGTGAGTCGGTGGGGCTTATTACGCAGTATTTT.

In this sample, this clone turned up a few times. This chain links TRBV11-2 with TRBJ2-5, with D unclear. The germline gives CDR1 SGHAT, CDR2 FQNNGV. The V end lost 6 bases, the J end lost 3 bases, and 2 bases lay between the germline ends. The CDR3 contains 10 residues. The CDR3 is CASRKETQYF. CDR3 DNA: TGTGCCAGCAGGAAAGAGACCCAGTACTTC.

There are a few counts of this clone. The rearrangement uses TRBV18 and TRBJ2-7; D unresolved. Germline V gene lookup returns CDR1 KGHSH and CDR2 LQKENI. Trimming removed 2 bases from V and 1 base from J, with 6 bases in between. This CDR3 has 13 residues. The DNA for the CDR3 is TGTGCCAGCTCACCAGTACCATCCTACGAGCAGTACTTC. Its protein is CASSPVPSYEQYF. The variable domain in full, with the rest retrieved from reference TRBV18 and TRBJ2-7, is NAGVMQNPRHLVRRRGQEARLRCSPMKGHSHVYWYRQLPEEGLKFMVYLQKENIIDESGMPKERFSAEFPKEGPSILRIQQVVRGDSAAYFCASSPVPSYEQYFGPGTRLTVT.

V is TRBV4-2 and J is TRBJ1-4, with TRBD1 matching 8 bases. The V gene's germline CDR1 is LGHNA and CDR2 YNFKEQ. This CDR3 is 16 amino acids long. With 6 bases clipped from V and 3 bases from J, the junction kept 9 bases outside the gene matches. Here the CDR3 DNA reads TGTGCCAGCAGATCGCTTTCAGGGGGCTCTAATGAAAAACTGTTTTTT. This translates into CASRSLSGGSNEKLFF.

The chain's CDR3 is CASSFVPGQETQYF. CDR3 DNA: TGCGCCAGCAGCTTCGTCCCAGGGCAAGAGACCCAGTACTTC. The chain is built from TRBV5-1 and TRBJ2-5, with D maybe TRBD1 (5 bases). This CDR3 contains 14 residues. Per germline, CDR1 SGHRS and CDR2 YFSETQ. Trimming cost V 2 bases and J 2 bases, with 10 bases left between them.

This sequence joins TRBV30 and TRBJ2-5; 10 positions match TRBD2. CDR1 is GTSNPN, CDR2 SVGIG, per germline (reference sequence). CDR3 length: 14 residues. V was pared by 3 bases and J by 4 bases, with 5 bases of the junction left unmatched. CDR3 nucleotide sequence: TGTGCCTGGAGGGGGACTAGCGCAGGAGAGACCCAGTACTTC. Translating gives CAWRGTSAGETQYF. Full variable domain (missing parts from reference TRBV30 and TRBJ2-5): SQTIHQWPATLVQPVGSPLSLECTVEGTSNPNLYWYRQAAGRGLQLLFYSVGIGQISSEVPQNLSASRPQDRQFILSSKKLLLSDSGFYLCAWRGTSAGETQYFGPGTRLLVL.

This clone was seen only a few times. The junction departs from the called germline gene at one end, perhaps through a read error. This chain's CDR3 is CASSLGLAGSNEQFF. In DNA, the CDR3 is TGTGCTAGCAGCTTAGGACTAGCGGGATCAAATGAGCAGTTCTTC. The rearrangement joins TRBV7-7 to TRBJ2-1; the match to TRBD2 covers 12 bases. Germline CDR1 reads SSHAT; CDR2 reads FNYEAQ (reference sequence). CDR3 length equals 15 residues.

This chain connects TRBV19 to TRBJ1-2; D gene uncertain. CDR1 and CDR2 (germline): LNHDA, SQIVND (reference sequence). V lost 5 bases and J 4 bases, leaving 17 bases between the germline ends. This CDR3 has 15 residues. CDR3 DNA sequence: TGTGCCAGTAGTTTCCGGACGTTCGATATCTATGGCTACACCTTC. Its translation: CASSFRTFDIYGYTF.

V and J are TRBV28 and TRBJ2-5; D is ambiguous. The CDR3 contains 14 residues. In germline, CDR1 is MDHEN, CDR2 SYDVKM. Trimming removed 2 bases from V and 1 base from J, with 8 bases in between. CDR3: CASSLSRTQETQYF. In nucleotides, the CDR3 is TGTGCCAGCAGTTTAAGCCGGACCCAAGAGACCCAGTACTTC.

The chain carries TRBV7-2 and TRBJ2-7; no firm D call. CDR3 length equals 13 residues. V lost 1 base, J lost 3 bases, and 7 bases lay in between. Germline CDR1 is SGHTA and CDR2 is FQGNSA. CDR3 sequence reads: CASSLGVHYEQYF. The CDR3 DNA sequence: TGTGCCAGCAGCTTAGGGGTTCACTACGAGCAGTACTTC.

There are a few counts of this clone. Written as DNA, the CDR3 is TGCGCCAGCAGTGAGAGGGTGCGGGGTCGGAATGAGCAGTTCTTC. This sequence encodes CASSERVRGRNEQFF. V is TRBV10-2 and J is TRBJ2-1; weak D call: TRBD2 (6 bases). Trimming stripped 2 bases from V and 7 bases from J, with 15 bases between. The CDR3 length is 15 residues. Germline V gives CDR1 WSHSY, CDR2 SAAADI.

This clone was counted only a few times. The J gene is TRBJ2-5, the V gene TRBV7-3, with 9 positions matching TRBD1. This CDR3 is 14 amino acids long. J lost 5 bases, V lost 5 bases, and 6 bases had no gene match. Germline V CDR1 and CDR2: SGHTA, FQGTGA. The CDR3 spells CASSPQGAGETQYF. CDR3 DNA: TGTGCCAGCAGCCCACAGGGGGCCGGTGAGACCCAGTACTTC.

The chain carries TRBV30 and TRBJ1-4; no clear D gene. The CDR3 runs 14 residues. Germline V CDR1 and CDR2: GTSNPN, SVGIG (reference sequence). V was trimmed by 5 bases and J by 1 base, leaving 11 bases between them. CDR3 coding DNA: TGTGCCTGGGGATACAAAAGAACTAATGAAAAACTGTTTTTT. Amino acids: CAWGYKRTNEKLFF.

This clone turned up a few times. This chain connects TRBV6-5 to TRBJ2-7; D is ambiguous. V was cut by 1 base and J by 0 bases, with 10 bases left in between. The CDR3 extends over 15 amino acids. Germline values: CDR1 MNHEY, CDR2 SVGAGI. The CDR3 region has the DNA TGTGCCAGCAGTTACTACGGTGGCAACTCCTACGAGCAGTACTTC. The encoded protein is CASSYYGGNSYEQYF.

The rearrangement joins TRBV27 to TRBJ1-5; 10 positions match TRBD1. The V and J ends lost 5 bases and 4 bases, in that order; junction bases with no gene match: 11. Germline CDR1 reads MNHEY; CDR2 reads SMNVEV (reference sequence). The CDR3 spans 17 residues. CDR3 coding DNA: TGTGCCAGCAGTGTGACTTCGGGACAGGGGCAGAATCAGCCCCAGCATTTT. As protein: CASSVTSGQGQNQPQHF.

The chain links TRBV28 to TRBJ2-7; D unresolved. Germline V gene lookup returns CDR1 MDHEN and CDR2 SYDVKM. Trimming removed 4 bases from V and 3 bases from J, with 16 bases in between. The CDR3 consists of 15 residues. The CDR3, as DNA: TGTGCCAGCAGTTCCGCGCACCAAGGTTACTACGAGCAGTACTTC. Its translation: CASSSAHQGYYEQYF.

J is TRBJ2-5 and V is TRBV28; tentative D call: TRBD1 (5 bases). V was pared by 6 bases and J by 2 bases, with 16 bases between. The CDR3 is 15 residues long. Per germline, CDR1 MDHEN and CDR2 SYDVKM. Here the CDR3 reads CASSPFGQGQETQYF. The CDR3 DNA reads as TGTGCCAGCAGCCCCTTCGGGCAGGGTCAAGAGACCCAGTACTTC. Together with reference TRBV28 and TRBJ2-5, the CDR3 gives the full variable domain: DVKVTQSSRYLVKRTGEKVFLECVQDMDHENMFWYRQDPGLGLRLIYFSYDVKMKEKGDIPEGYSVSREKKERFSLILESASTNQTSMYLCASSPFGQGQETQYFGPGTRLLVL.

A few counts support this clone. CDR3 DNA: TGTGCCAGCAGTTTACCAGGACAGGGGGACACAGATACGCAGTATTTT. Its protein product is CASSLPGQGDTDTQYF. This chain connects TRBV28 to TRBJ2-3; 10 bases line up with TRBD1. Germline V lookup: CDR1 MDHEN, CDR2 SYDVKM. The J segment lost 2 bases and the V segment lost 2 bases, leaving 4 bases of the junction unmatched. CDR3 length equals 16 residues. The complete variable domain, with remaining parts taken from reference TRBV28 and TRBJ2-3, reads DVKVTQSSRYLVKRTGEKVFLECVQDMDHENMFWYRQDPGLGLRLIYFSYDVKMKEKGDIPEGYSVSREKKERFSLILESASTNQTSMYLCASSLPGQGDTDTQYFGPGTRLTVL.

The chain employs TRBV27 and TRBJ1-2; the D gene is possibly TRBD1 (5 bases). The length of the CDR3 is 13 residues. Germline CDR1 reads MNHEY; CDR2 reads SMNVEV (reference sequence). Trimming pared 6 bases from V and 14 bases from J, leaving 22 bases between. The CDR3 loop reads CASRTHLIGVATF. The CDR3 DNA reads as TGTGCCAGCAGAACACACCTTATAGGGGTAGCGACCTTC.

This clone was detected a few times. CDR3 amino acids: CSADSHSGNTIYF. In nucleotides, the CDR3 is TGCAGCGCTGACAGTCACTCTGGAAACACCATATATTTT. The genes are TRBV29-1 and TRBJ1-3, with a weak D call TRBD1 (5 bases). The CDR3 is made up of 13 amino acids. Germline CDR1 is SQVTM and CDR2 is ANQGSEA. V was shortened by 7 bases and J by 0 bases, with 10 bases between the two germline ends.

The rearrangement links TRBV4-2 to TRBJ1-2, with D possibly matching TRBD1 (5 bases). The length of the CDR3 is 13 residues. Looked up from germline, CDR1 is LGHNA and CDR2 is YNFKEQ. Trimming removed 3 bases from V and 7 bases from J, with 12 bases in between. Here the CDR3 DNA reads TGTGCCAGCAGCCAGGGGGGTTTGCGTGGCTACACCTTC. This encodes CASSQGGLRGYTF.

This clone was detected only a few times. The chain recombines TRBV5-6 with TRBJ2-5; D gene ambiguous. This CDR3 is 15 amino acids long. CDR1 and CDR2 (germline): SGHDT, YYEEEE. Trimming shortened V by 0 bases and J by 2 bases, and 11 bases separated the two germline ends. The CDR3 DNA is TGTGCCAGCAGCTTGGACATAAGAATTCAAGAGACCCAGTACTTC. As protein: CASSLDIRIQETQYF.